This T cell receptor beta chain came from a study of brain T cells in children with intractable seizures (dated by TCRdb to about 2021). For context, the study as a whole: A NanoString immunology panel was first used to screen resected brain tissue from some 51 pediatric epilepsy surgery cases for immune gene transcripts. Among the 12 selected surgery cases, eight also had pre-surgery blood sequenced, leaving four with brain tissue only.

With regard to this clone: Its antigen is still unknown. No much larger clone is present one base from it, and per-base qualities are unavailable.

Broad study findings and their caveats: Sequencing depth differed between pre- and post-surgery blood, so clones missing from the pre-surgery sample may reflect undersampling. The patients' HCMV serostatus was not known, and viral specificity was inferred solely from CDR3 sequence similarity.

TCR beta chain sequences were generated from genomic DNA using the immunoSEQ assay. The paper's data handling went like this. CDR3 sequences that did not begin with the conserved framework cysteine at position 104 were removed manually. To get clonality, the normalized Shannon's Diversity Index was subtracted from one, giving values from 0 (maximal diversity) to 1 (oligoclonal). To check whether a given CDR3 had different frequencies in two samples, for example brain versus blood, chi-squared comparison-of-proportions tests were used. Public clonotypes were identified by searching immuneACCESS, and similarity to known antiviral clonotypes was assessed with the VDJdb browser. Not all clones reach the TCRdb copy of this immuneACCESS table, which keeps in-frame sequences only. Checked studies attribute under half of the gap to unresolved V genes and leave the rest unexplained. Clonal size and the V and J genes are those of that table, whereas D and trimming came from the DNA. The sample yields about 320,000 clones; 85% to 95% were counted once. The ten largest clones take up roughly 5.7% of the sample.

The time point label corresponds to: blood from clinic visit 5 months post-surgery; TSC patient then seizure free. The surgery cases showing the highest brain T cell transcript signatures were chosen for TCR beta chain sequencing of brain tissue and, when available, of blood. Before surgery, the patients had been given at least one anti-epileptic drug. TCR-sequenced patients were children with drug-resistant epilepsy due to tuberous sclerosis complex, focal cortical dysplasia, Rasmussen encephalitis or hemimegalencephaly. The Monarch genomic DNA purification kit was used to extract bulk genomic DNA from unsorted brain tissue and whole blood. The material was peripheral blood, obtained roughly 5 months after surgery. This sequence was found in a boy younger than two with tuberous sclerosis and intractable seizures.

The DNA sequence is TGTGCCAGCAGGATTAATGGCTATAATTCACCCCTCCACTTT. Translated, it gives CASRINGYNSPLHF. The chain is assembled from TRBV6-5 and TRBJ1-6, with no D gene named confidently. Between the V and J ends, shortened by 6 bases and 3 bases respectively, the junction contains 9 bases. The CDR3 sequence holds 14 residues, the cysteine and phenylalanine included. Only the CDR3 DNA is retained, 42 bases long and in frame from the first base. CDR1 and CDR2, per the germline V gene, are MNHEY and SVGAGI.